This T cell receptor (beta chain) stems from a study of cytomegalovirus exposure and HLA in healthy donors. General study points: Prior analysis indicated that the majority of TCR beta V segments exhibited productivity approximately 87% or approximately 30% of the time. The study recorded fewer than 200 TCR beta chains that were cytomegalovirus-associated. The study had only CMV serostatus as immune exposure information. Presence/absence analyses assumed roughly uniform sequencing depth across donors.

Regarding this clone: Antigen specificity is unknown.

Vbeta (60) and Jbeta (13) primers were used in the PCR. Assay: immunoSEQ multiplex PCR; the TCRdb copy retains only in-frame clones and omits some. The sample consists of about 140,000 clones, 75% to 90% of them appearing once. CDR1 is SGHNT, CDR2 YENEEA, per germline. This CDR3 has 14 amino acids. The V and J ends lost 5 bases and 8 bases, in that order; junction bases with no gene match: 10. Sequencing was performed on PBMCs. The source is a female donor in good health and CMV-seronegative. This chain uses TRBV11-3 with TRBJ2-3; 7 bases are a match to TRBD1. CDR3 region: CASSSDRATGTQYF. The CDR3 DNA sequence: TGTGCCAGCAGCAGCGACAGGGCAACGGGTACGCAGTATTTT. Using reference TRBV11-3 and TRBJ2-3 for the parts outside the CDR3, the full variable domain is EAGVVQSPRYKIIEKKQPVAFWCNPISGHNTLYWYLQNLGQGPELLIRYENEEAVDDSQLPKDRFSAERLKGVDSTLKIQPAELGDSAVYLCASSSDRATGTQYFGPGTRLTVL.